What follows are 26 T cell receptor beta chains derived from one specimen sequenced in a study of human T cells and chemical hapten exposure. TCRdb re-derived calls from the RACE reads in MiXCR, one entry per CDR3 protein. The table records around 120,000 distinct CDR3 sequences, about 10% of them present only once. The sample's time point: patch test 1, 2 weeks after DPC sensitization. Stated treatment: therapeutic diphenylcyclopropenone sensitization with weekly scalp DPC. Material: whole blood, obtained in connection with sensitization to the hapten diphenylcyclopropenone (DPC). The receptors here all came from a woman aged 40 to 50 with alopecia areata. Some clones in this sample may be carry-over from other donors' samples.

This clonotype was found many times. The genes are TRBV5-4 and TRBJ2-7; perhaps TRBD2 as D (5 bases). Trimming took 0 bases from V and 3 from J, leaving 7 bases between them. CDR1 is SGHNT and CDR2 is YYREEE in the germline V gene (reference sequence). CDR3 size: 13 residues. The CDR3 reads CASSLEGLYEQYF. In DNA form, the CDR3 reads TGTGCCAGCAGCTTGGAAGGACTCTACGAGCAGTACTTC.

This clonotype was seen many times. CDR3 amino acids: CASRGLAGAISYNEQFF. CDR3 nucleotides: TGTGCCAGCAGGGGACTAGCGGGGGCCATCTCCTACAATGAGCAGTTCTTC. This rearrangement joins TRBV7-3 to TRBJ2-1; 14 bases line up with TRBD2. The trim removed 6 bases at V and 0 bases at J, leaving 4 bases unmatched. The CDR3 loop spans 17 amino acids. Germline V gene data show CDR1 as SGHTA and CDR2 as FQGTGA.

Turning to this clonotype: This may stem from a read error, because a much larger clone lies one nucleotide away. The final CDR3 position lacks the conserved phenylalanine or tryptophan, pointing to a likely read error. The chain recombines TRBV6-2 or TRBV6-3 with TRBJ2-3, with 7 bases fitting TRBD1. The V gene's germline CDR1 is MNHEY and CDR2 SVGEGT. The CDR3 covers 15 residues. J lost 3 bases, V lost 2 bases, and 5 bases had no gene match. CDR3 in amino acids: CASSYMGQPTDTQYL. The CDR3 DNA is TGTGCCAGCAGTTACATGGGACAGCCGACAGATACGCAGTATTTA.

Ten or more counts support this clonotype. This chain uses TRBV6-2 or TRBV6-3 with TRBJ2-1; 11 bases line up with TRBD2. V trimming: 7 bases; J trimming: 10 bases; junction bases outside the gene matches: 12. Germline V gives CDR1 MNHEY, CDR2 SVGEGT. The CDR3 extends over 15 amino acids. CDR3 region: CASKEIAGGPLEQFF. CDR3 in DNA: TGTGCCAGCAAAGAGATAGCGGGGGGGCCCTTGGAGCAGTTCTTC.

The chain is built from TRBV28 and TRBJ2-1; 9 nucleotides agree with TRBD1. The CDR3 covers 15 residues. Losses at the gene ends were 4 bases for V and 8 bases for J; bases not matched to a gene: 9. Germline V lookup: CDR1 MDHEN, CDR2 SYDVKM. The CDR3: CASSSNRGRGDEQFF. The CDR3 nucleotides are TGTGCCAGCAGTTCCAACAGGGGGCGCGGGGATGAGCAGTTCTTC.

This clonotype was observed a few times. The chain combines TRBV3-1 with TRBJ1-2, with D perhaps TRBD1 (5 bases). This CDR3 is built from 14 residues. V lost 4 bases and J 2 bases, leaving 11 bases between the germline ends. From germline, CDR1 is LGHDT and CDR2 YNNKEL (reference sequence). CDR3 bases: TGTGCCAGCAGCCCGGGGACGGGGAACTATGGCTACACCTTC. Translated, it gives CASSPGTGNYGYTF. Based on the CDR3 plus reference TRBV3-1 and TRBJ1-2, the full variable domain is DTAVSQTPKYLVTQMGNDKSIKCEQNLGHDTMYWYKQDSKKFLKIMFSYNNKELIINETVPNRFSPKSPDKAHLNLHINSLELGDSAVYFCASSPGTGNYGYTFGSGTRLTVV.

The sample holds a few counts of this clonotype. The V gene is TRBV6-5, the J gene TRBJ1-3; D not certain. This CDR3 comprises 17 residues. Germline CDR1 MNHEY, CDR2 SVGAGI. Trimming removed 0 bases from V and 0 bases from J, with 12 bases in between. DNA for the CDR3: TGTGCCAGCAGTTACTCGAGACAACCGGACTCTGGAAACACCATATATTTT. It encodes CASSYSRQPDSGNTIYF.

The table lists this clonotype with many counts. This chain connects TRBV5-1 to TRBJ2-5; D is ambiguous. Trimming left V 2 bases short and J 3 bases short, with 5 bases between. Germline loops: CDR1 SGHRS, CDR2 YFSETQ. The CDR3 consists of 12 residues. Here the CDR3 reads CASSFNKETQYF. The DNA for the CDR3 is TGCGCCAGCAGCTTTAACAAAGAGACCCAGTACTTC.

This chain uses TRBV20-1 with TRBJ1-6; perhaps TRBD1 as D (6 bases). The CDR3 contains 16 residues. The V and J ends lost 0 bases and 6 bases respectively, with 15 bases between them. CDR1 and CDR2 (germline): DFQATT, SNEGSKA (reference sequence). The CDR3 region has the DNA TGCAGTGCTAGAGAATTTCGGGGGCTTGGTAATTCACCCCTCCACTTT. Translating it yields CSAREFRGLGNSPLHF.

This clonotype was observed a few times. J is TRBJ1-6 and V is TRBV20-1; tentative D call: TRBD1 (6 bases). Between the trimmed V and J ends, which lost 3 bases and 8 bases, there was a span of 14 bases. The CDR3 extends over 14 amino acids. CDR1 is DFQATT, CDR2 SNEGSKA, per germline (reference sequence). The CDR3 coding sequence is TGCAGTGCTAGGGCCGGGACACGGGATTCACCCCTCCACTTT. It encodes CSARAGTRDSPLHF.

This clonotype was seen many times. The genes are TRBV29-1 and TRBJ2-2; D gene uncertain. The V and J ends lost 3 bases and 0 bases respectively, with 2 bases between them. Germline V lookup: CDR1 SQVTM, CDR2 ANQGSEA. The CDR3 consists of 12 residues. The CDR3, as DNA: TGCAGCGTTGACCCGAACACCGGGGAGCTGTTTTTT. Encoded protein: CSVDPNTGELFF.

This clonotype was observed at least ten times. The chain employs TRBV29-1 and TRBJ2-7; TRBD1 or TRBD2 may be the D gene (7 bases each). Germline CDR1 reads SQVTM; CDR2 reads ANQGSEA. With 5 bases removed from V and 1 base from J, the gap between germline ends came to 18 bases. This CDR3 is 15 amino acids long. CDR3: CSVTLAGGVSYEQYF. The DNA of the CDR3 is TGCAGCGTTACCCTGGCAGGGGGGGTATCCTACGAGCAGTACTTC.

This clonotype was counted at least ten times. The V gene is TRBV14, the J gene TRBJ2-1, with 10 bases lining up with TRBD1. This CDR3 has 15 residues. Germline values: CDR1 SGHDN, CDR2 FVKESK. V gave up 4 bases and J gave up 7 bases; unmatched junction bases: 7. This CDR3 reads CASSPETGGRNEQFF. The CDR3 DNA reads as TGTGCCAGCAGCCCAGAGACAGGGGGCAGAAATGAGCAGTTCTTC.

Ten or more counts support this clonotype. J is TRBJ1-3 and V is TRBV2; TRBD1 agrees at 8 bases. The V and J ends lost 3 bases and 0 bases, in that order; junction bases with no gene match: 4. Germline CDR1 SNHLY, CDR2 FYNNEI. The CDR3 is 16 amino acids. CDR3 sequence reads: CASSEGTGRSGNTIYF. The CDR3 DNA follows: TGTGCCAGCAGTGAGGGGACAGGCCGCTCTGGAAACACCATATATTTT.

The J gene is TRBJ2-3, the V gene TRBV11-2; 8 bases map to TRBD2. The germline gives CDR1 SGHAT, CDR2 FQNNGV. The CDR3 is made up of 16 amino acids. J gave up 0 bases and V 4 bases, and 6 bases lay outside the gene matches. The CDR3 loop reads CASSSSSGPSTDTQYF. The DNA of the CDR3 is TGTGCCAGCAGCTCCTCTAGCGGGCCGAGCACAGATACGCAGTATTTT.

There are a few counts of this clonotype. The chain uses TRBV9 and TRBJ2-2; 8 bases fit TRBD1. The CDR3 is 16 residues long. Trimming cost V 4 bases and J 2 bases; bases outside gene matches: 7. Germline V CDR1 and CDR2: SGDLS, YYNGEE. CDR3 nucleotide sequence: TGTGCCAGCAGCCCTAGACAGGGGACAAACACCGGGGAGCTGTTTTTT. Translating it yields CASSPRQGTNTGELFF.

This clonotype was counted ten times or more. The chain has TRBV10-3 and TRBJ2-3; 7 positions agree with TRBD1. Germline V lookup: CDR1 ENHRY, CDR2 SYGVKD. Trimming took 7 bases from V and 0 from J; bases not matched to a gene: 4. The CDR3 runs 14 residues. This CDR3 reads CAIKGAGSTDTQYF. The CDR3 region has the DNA TGTGCCATCAAGGGGGCGGGCAGCACAGATACGCAGTATTTT.

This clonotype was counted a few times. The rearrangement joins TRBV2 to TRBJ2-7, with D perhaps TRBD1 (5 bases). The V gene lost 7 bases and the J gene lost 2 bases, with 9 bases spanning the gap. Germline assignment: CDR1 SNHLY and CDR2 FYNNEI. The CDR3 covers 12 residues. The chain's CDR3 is CASTLDTYEQYF. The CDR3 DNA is TGTGCCAGCACCCTGGACACCTACGAGCAGTACTTC. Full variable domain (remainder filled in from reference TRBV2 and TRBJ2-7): EPEVTQTPSHQVTQMGQEVILRCVPISNHLYFYWYRQILGQKVEFLVSFYNNEISEKSEIFDDQFSVERPDGSNFTLKIRSTKLEDSAMYFCASTLDTYEQYFGPGTRLTVT.

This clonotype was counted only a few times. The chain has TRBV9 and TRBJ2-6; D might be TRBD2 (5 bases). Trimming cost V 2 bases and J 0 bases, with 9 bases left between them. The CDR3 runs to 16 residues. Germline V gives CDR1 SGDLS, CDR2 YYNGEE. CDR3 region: CASSVGLFSGANVLTF. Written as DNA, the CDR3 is TGTGCCAGCAGCGTCGGACTGTTCTCTGGGGCCAACGTCCTGACTTTC.

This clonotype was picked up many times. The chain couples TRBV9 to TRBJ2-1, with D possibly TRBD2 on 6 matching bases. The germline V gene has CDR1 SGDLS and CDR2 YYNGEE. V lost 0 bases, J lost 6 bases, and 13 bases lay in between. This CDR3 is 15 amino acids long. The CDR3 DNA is TGTGCCAGCAGCGTAGCGGGAGTAATCGGCAATGAGCAGTTCTTC. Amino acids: CASSVAGVIGNEQFF.

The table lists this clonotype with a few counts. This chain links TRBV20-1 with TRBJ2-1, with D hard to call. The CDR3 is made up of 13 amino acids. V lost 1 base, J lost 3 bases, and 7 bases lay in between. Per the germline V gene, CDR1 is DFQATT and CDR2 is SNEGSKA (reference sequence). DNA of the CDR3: TGCAGTGCTAGAGGTCCCGGCTACAATGAGCAGTTCTTC. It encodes CSARGPGYNEQFF.

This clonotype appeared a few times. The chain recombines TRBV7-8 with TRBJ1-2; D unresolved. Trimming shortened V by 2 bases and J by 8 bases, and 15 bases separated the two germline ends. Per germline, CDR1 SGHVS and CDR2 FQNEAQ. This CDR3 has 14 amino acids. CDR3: CASSLTENREGYTF. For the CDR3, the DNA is TGTGCCAGCAGCTTAACCGAAAACCGAGAGGGCTACACCTTC.

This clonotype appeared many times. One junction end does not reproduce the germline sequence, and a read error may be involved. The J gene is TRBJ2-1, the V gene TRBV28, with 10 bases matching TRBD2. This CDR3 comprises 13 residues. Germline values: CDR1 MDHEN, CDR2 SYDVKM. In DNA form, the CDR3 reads TGTGGCAGCGGGGGGGGTGGTACCCCACTTCAGTTCTTC. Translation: CGSGGGGTPLQFF.

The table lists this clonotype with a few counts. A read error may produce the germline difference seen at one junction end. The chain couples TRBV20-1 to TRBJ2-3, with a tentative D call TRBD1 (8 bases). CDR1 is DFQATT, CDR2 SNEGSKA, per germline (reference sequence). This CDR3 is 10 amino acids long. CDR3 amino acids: CSAGGDRPHF. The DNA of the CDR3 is TGCAGTGCTGGGGGGGACAGGCCTCATTTT.

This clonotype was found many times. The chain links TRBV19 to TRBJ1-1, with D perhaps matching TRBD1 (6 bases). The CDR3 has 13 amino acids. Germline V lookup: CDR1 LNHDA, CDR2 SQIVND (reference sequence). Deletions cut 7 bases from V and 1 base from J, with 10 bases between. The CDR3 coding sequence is TGTGCCAGTAATTCGGGGGCGAACACTGAAGCTTTCTTT. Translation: CASNSGANTEAFF.

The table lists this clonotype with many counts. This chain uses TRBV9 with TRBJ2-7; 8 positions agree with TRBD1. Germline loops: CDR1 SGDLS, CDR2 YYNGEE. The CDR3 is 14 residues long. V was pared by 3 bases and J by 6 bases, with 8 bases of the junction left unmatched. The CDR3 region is CASSAGQDVSEQYF. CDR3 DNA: TGTGCCAGCAGCGCGGGACAGGACGTTAGCGAGCAGTACTTC.